Below, 13 T cell receptor beta chains from the same sample are listed, as sequenced in a study of OX40 agonist ivuxolimab in advanced cancers. Only in-frame clones appear in the TCRdb table, and some are missing; sequencing was by immunoSEQ multiplex PCR. Here the sample spans approximately 89,000 clones, approximately 91% being singletons. Source: CD4+ or CD8+ T cells sorted from blood, taken in a trial of the OX40 agonist ivuxolimab. These receptors all stem from an adult with an advanced solid tumor such as melanoma, head and neck, liver or kidney cancer.

V usage is TRBV2 and J usage is TRBJ1-2; D is unclear. The CDR3 sequence is 12 residues long. Germline loops: CDR1 SNHLY, CDR2 FYNNEI. The V end was cut by 4 bases, the J end by 13 bases, with 16 bases between. The CDR3 DNA sequence: TGTGCCAGCAGTGCGGGCAGCTCCTTGGGCACCTTC. Its protein is CASSAGSSLGTF.

The V call is TRBV30, the J call TRBJ1-1; D uncertain. Trimming left V 7 bases short and J 0 bases short, with 12 bases between. The germline V gene has CDR1 GTSNPN and CDR2 SVGIG (reference sequence). The CDR3 is 13 amino acids. CDR3: CAYLGRMNTEAFF. The CDR3 DNA follows: TGTGCCTACCTAGGAAGAATGAACACTGAAGCTTTCTTT. Looking up the rest from reference TRBV30 and TRBJ1-1 gives the full variable domain: SQTIHQWPATLVQPVGSPLSLECTVEGTSNPNLYWYRQAAGRGLQLLFYSVGIGQISSEVPQNLSASRPQDRQFILSSKKLLLSDSGFYLCAYLGRMNTEAFFGQGTRLTVV.

The chain recombines TRBV6-1 with TRBJ1-1; 7 nucleotides match TRBD1. The germline V gene encodes CDR1 MNHNS and CDR2 SASEGT. J was trimmed by 0 bases and V by 3 bases; bases with no gene match: 4. The CDR3 runs to 15 residues. In nucleotides, the CDR3 is TGTGCCAGCAGTGAGGGGACAGCCATGAACACTGAAGCTTTCTTT. Encoded protein: CASSEGTAMNTEAFF.

The chain recombines TRBV15 with TRBJ2-3; 7 positions agree with TRBD2. The CDR3 runs to 16 residues. V gave up 3 bases and J gave up 3 bases; unmatched junction bases: 9. Germline CDR1 and CDR2: LNHNV and YYDKDF (reference sequence). The CDR3 loop is CATSRGGGPTTDTQYF. CDR3 DNA sequence: TGTGCCACCAGCAGGGGGGGAGGGCCTACGACAGATACGCAGTATTTT.

The chain links TRBV11-2 to TRBJ2-2; no clear D. Trimming took off 4 bases at V and 4 bases at J, with 13 bases between the two ends. The germline V gene encodes CDR1 SGHAT and CDR2 FQNNGV. The CDR3 extends over 15 amino acids. The CDR3 loop is CASSSPRAFTGELFF. The CDR3 DNA follows: TGTGCCAGCAGCTCGCCTCGGGCCTTCACCGGGGAGCTGTTTTTT.

The chain is built from TRBV6-6 and TRBJ1-1; D is unresolved. The V end was cut by 2 bases, the J end by 0 bases, with 10 bases between. This CDR3 is 15 amino acids long. Looked up from germline, CDR1 is MNHNY and CDR2 is SVGAGI (reference sequence). CDR3 sequence (DNA): TGTGCCAGCAGTTACGCGGTTGAGATGAACACTGAAGCTTTCTTT. This gives the protein CASSYAVEMNTEAFF.

The chain employs TRBV19 and TRBJ1-5; TRBD1 is a possible D gene (5 bases). Trimming took off 3 bases at V and 0 bases at J, with 9 bases between the two ends. In germline, CDR1 is LNHDA, CDR2 SQIVND (reference sequence). CDR3 length: 15 residues. The CDR3 DNA follows: TGTGCCAGTAGTATGGGGGATTATAGCAATCAGCCCCAGCATTTT. This translates into CASSMGDYSNQPQHF.

The chain is built from TRBV18 and TRBJ2-5; D might be TRBD2 (5 bases). Trimming pared 2 bases from V and 4 bases from J, leaving 8 bases between. This CDR3 has 13 residues. Germline lookup yields CDR1 KGHSH and CDR2 LQKENI. In DNA form, the CDR3 reads TGTGCCAGCTCACCAGGAGGCTCAGAGACCCAGTACTTC. Translated, it gives CASSPGGSETQYF.

V gene TRBV18 combines with J gene TRBJ2-3; D is ambiguous. Germline CDR1 and CDR2: KGHSH and LQKENI. Trimming took 1 base from V and 0 from J, leaving 8 bases between them. The CDR3 covers 15 residues. In nucleotides, the CDR3 is TGTGCCAGCTCACCACGGGTTACTAGCACAGATACGCAGTATTTT. Its protein is CASSPRVTSTDTQYF.

The V call is TRBV30, the J call TRBJ2-7, with D hard to call. This CDR3 is 14 amino acids long. Germline CDR1 is GTSNPN and CDR2 is SVGIG (reference sequence). V shed 2 bases and J shed 2 bases, with 13 bases lying between them. In DNA, the CDR3 is TGTGCCTGGAGTATTCCCCGCACCCCCTACGAGCAGTACTTC. Residues: CAWSIPRTPYEQYF. The variable domain in full, completed from reference TRBV30 and TRBJ2-7, reads SQTIHQWPATLVQPVGSPLSLECTVEGTSNPNLYWYRQAAGRGLQLLFYSVGIGQISSEVPQNLSASRPQDRQFILSSKKLLLSDSGFYLCAWSIPRTPYEQYFGPGTRLTVT.

The rearrangement uses TRBV10-3 and TRBJ2-7; D ambiguous. V lost 0 bases and J lost 4, with 10 bases in between. The V gene's germline CDR1 is ENHRY and CDR2 SYGVKD. There are 14 residues in the CDR3. In DNA form, the CDR3 reads TGTGCCATCAGTGAGTCGCAGGCTTCTTACGAGCAGTACTTC. The encoded protein is CAISESQASYEQYF.

This chain connects TRBV7-9 to TRBJ1-1, with a possible D match to TRBD1 (6 bases). This CDR3 is built from 15 residues. Germline-derived CDR1 and CDR2 are SEHNR and FQNEAQ (reference sequence). Trimming removed 1 base from V and 1 base from J, with 10 bases in between. The CDR3 nucleotides read TGTGCCAGCAGCTTAGACGGGGGGCCGAACACTGAAGCTTTCTTT. Translated, it gives CASSLDGGPNTEAFF. The variable domain in full, completed from reference TRBV7-9 and TRBJ1-1, reads DTGVSQNPRHKITKRGQNVTFRCDPISEHNRLYWYRQTLGQGPEFLTYFQNEAQLEKSRLLSDRFSAERPKGSFSTLEIQRTEQGDSAMYLCASSLDGGPNTEAFFGQGTRLTVV.

CDR3 in DNA: TGTGCCAGCAGCCCAGTCGGGACTAGCGGGGACCAAGAGACCCAGTACTTC. Translated: CASSPVGTSGDQETQYF. The chain carries TRBV11-2 and TRBJ2-5; 13 bases agree with TRBD2. V was clipped by 5 bases and J by 0 bases; unmatched bases: 6. CDR1 SGHAT and CDR2 FQNNGV come from the germline V gene. The CDR3 has 17 amino acids.